This TCR beta chain was recorded in a study of T cells after yellow fever vaccination. General study findings and limits: Reappearance after the booster was seen for most primary-vaccination clones, at around 95% CD4 and more than 80% CD8. Some clonotypes, a small share, were shared between CD4 and CD8 compartments.

It was through 5'RACE template switching that TCR cDNA was made, with a universal primer site and UMIs added. MiXCR, run by TCRdb on the 5' RACE reads, gives a single entry per CDR3 protein. The sample contains a few hundred thousand distinct CDR3 sequences, around 20% of which appear only once. Trimming removed 4 bases from V and 8 bases from J, with 17 bases in between. From germline, CDR1 is LGHNA and CDR2 YNFKEQ. CDR3 length: 15 residues. The sample holds many counts of this clonotype. What it recognizes is unknown. This TCR derives from a young man who received the YFV17D yellow fever vaccine. V and J are TRBV4-2 and TRBJ2-2, with D perhaps TRBD2 (6 bases). The sample consisted of PBMCs, taken before the yellow fever booster vaccination. CDR3 amino acids: CASSLSGSLRGELFF. CDR3 DNA: TGTGCCAGCAGCCTGTCCGGGAGCTTAAGAGGGGAGCTGTTTTTT.